Shown below are 26 T cell receptor beta chains from a single sample sequenced in a study of T cells expressing NK-cell markers. TCRdb reworked the 5' RACE reads into one entry per CDR3 protein, no DNA. The sample table includes about 410,000 distinct CDR3 sequences. Sequencing used blood T cells: a sorted CD56 or NKG2C T cell subset, CD4+ or CD8+ T cells, or bulk PBMC T cells (not recorded which). The source of these receptors is a woman aged 50 to 60 in good health.

The chain recombines TRBV29-1 with TRBJ2-5; the TCRdb D gene call, TRBD1, has no DNA to confirm it. The germline V gene has CDR1 SQVTM and CDR2 ANQGSEA. The CDR3 length is 14 residues. CDR3 amino acids: CSAWGQRSPETQYF.

The chain joins TRBV3-1 to TRBJ1-6. CDR1 and CDR2 from the germline V gene are LGHDT and YNNKEL (reference sequence). The CDR3 length is 13 residues. CDR3 loop: CATSDLYNSPLHF.

This sequence joins TRBV5-1 and TRBJ2-4. Germline CDR1 SGHRS, CDR2 YFSETQ. CDR3 length: 14 amino acids. The CDR3 sequence: CASSSAGDKNIQYF. The full variable domain, its missing parts supplied by reference TRBV5-1 and TRBJ2-4, is KAGVTQTPRYLIKTRGQQVTLSCSPISGHRSVSWYQQTPGQGLQFLFEYFSETQRNKGNFPGRFSGRQFSNSRSEMNVSTLELGDSALYLCASSSAGDKNIQYFGAGTRLSVL.

This chain joins TRBV5-6 and TRBJ2-2; without DNA, the TCRdb call of TRBD2 cannot be checked. Germline CDR1 SGHDT, CDR2 YYEEEE. This CDR3 has 16 amino acids. The CDR3 loop reads CASSLMGGRNTGELFF.

The V gene is TRBV12-5, the J gene TRBJ2-1; TCRdb picks TRBD1, but there is no DNA to check that call. CDR1 is LGHNT and CDR2 is FRNRAP in the germline V gene. The CDR3 loop spans 14 amino acids. Here the CDR3 reads CASGLVGRRHEQFF.

The V call is TRBV29-1, the J call TRBJ1-1; the D call of TRBD1 rests on TCRdb alone, since no DNA is present to check it. The germline gives CDR1 SQVTM, CDR2 ANQGSEA. The CDR3 spans 14 residues. The CDR3 spells CSARDRASNTEAFF. The full variable domain, completed using reference TRBV29-1 and TRBJ1-1, is SAVISQKPSRDICQRGTSLTIQCQVDSQVTMMFWYRQQPGQSLTLIATANQGSEATYESGFVIDKFPISRPNLTFSTLTVSNMSPEDSSIYLCSARDRASNTEAFFGQGTRLTVV.

This chain connects TRBV12-3 or TRBV12-4 to TRBJ2-1; there is no DNA to check the TCRdb D call of TRBD2. CDR3 length: 16 amino acids. Here the CDR3 reads CASILSGRAITDEQFF.

The genes are TRBV28 and TRBJ2-1; the TCRdb call, TRBD2, lacks DNA for checking. Germline CDR1 is MDHEN and CDR2 is SYDVKM. The CDR3 extends over 16 amino acids. The CDR3 loop is CASIIQGLAGTSEQFF. The full variable domain, rest sourced from reference TRBV28 and TRBJ2-1, is DVKVTQSSRYLVKRTGEKVFLECVQDMDHENMFWYRQDPGLGLRLIYFSYDVKMKEKGDIPEGYSVSREKKERFSLILESASTNQTSMYLCASIIQGLAGTSEQFFGPGTRLTVL.

The rearrangement links TRBV4-2 to TRBJ2-2; TCRdb names TRBD2, which stays unverified in the absence of DNA. CDR1 LGHNA and CDR2 YNFKEQ come from the germline V gene. The length of the CDR3 is 18 residues. The chain's CDR3 is CASSQEGGLAGPTGELFF.

The chain is built from TRBV7-9 and TRBJ2-7; TCRdb names TRBD2, which stays unverified in the absence of DNA. This CDR3 has 15 residues. The V gene's germline CDR1 is SEHNR and CDR2 FQNEAQ (reference sequence). The CDR3 is CASSSRLAGQYEQYF.

The chain recombines TRBV29-1 with TRBJ1-1. This CDR3 is 14 amino acids long. The germline gives CDR1 SQVTM, CDR2 ANQGSEA. CDR3 region: CSVNAGKRNTEAFF.

The chain joins TRBV27 to TRBJ1-2; TCRdb's D call, TRBD1, is unchecked because there is no DNA. The germline CDR1 and CDR2 sequences are MNHEY and SMNVEV (reference sequence). This CDR3 comprises 14 residues. CDR3 sequence: CASSSSRDRYGYTF.

This sequence joins TRBV5-1 and TRBJ2-7; TCRdb's D gene call, TRBD2, goes unchecked for lack of DNA. The germline V gene has CDR1 SGHRS and CDR2 YFSETQ. The CDR3 is made up of 18 amino acids. CDR3 loop: CASRAGIARRETSYEQYF.

The CDR3 sequence is CASSPLMMRSEYEQYF. The chain joins TRBV18 to TRBJ2-7. The CDR3 spans 16 residues. Germline lookup yields CDR1 KGHSH and CDR2 LQKENI.

V gene TRBV20-1 combines with J gene TRBJ2-1. The germline V gene has CDR1 DFQATT and CDR2 SNEGSKA (reference sequence). CDR3 length: 18 residues. This CDR3 reads CSARAVKDLRSSYNEQFF.

This chain links TRBV12-5 with TRBJ1-2; the TCRdb call, TRBD1, lacks DNA for checking. Germline V gene sequence: CDR1 LGHNT, CDR2 FRNRAP. The CDR3 consists of 13 residues. The chain's CDR3 is CASGFPPIDGYTF.

The CDR3: CASSPDIHTDTQYF. The V call is TRBV5-1, the J call TRBJ2-3; checking the TCRdb D call of TRBD1 is not possible without DNA. The CDR3 totals 14 residues. The germline V gene encodes CDR1 SGHRS and CDR2 YFSETQ.

The V gene is TRBV6-2 or TRBV6-3, the J gene TRBJ2-7. Germline CDR1 is MNHEY and CDR2 is SVGEGT. The CDR3 has 12 residues. CDR3 loop: CASSSIWDEQYF.

The V call is TRBV7-9, the J call TRBJ2-1; absent DNA, TCRdb's TRBD2 call cannot be checked. The CDR3 runs to 16 residues. Germline V lookup: CDR1 SEHNR, CDR2 FQNEAQ (reference sequence). CDR3 residues: CASSYPFTGGGNEQFF.

The CDR3 loop is CASSQDHYNEQFF. This chain links TRBV4-1 with TRBJ2-1. The CDR3 is 13 residues long. Germline-derived CDR1 and CDR2 are MGHRA and YSYEKL.

The V call is TRBV3-1, the J call TRBJ2-5. CDR1 and CDR2 from the germline V gene are LGHDT and YNNKEL (reference sequence). CDR3 length: 12 residues. The CDR3 protein is CASSQMKKTQYF.

This chain uses TRBV9 with TRBJ2-1; lacking DNA, the TRBD2 call made by TCRdb goes unchecked. Germline V lookup: CDR1 SGDLS, CDR2 YYNGEE. The CDR3 is 16 amino acids. This CDR3 is CASSFSSGRAINEQFF.

This rearrangement joins TRBV27 to TRBJ2-7; absent DNA, TCRdb's TRBD1 call cannot be checked. Germline assignment: CDR1 MNHEY and CDR2 SMNVEV (reference sequence). The CDR3 length is 13 residues. CDR3 protein: CASSSTGLYEQYF.

This chain joins TRBV30 and TRBJ2-2. The CDR3 extends over 13 amino acids. Per the germline V gene, CDR1 is GTSNPN and CDR2 is SVGIG (reference sequence). The CDR3: CAWRFQNTGELFF.

This rearrangement joins TRBV11-2 to TRBJ2-1; there is no DNA to check the TCRdb D call of TRBD2. The germline V gene has CDR1 SGHAT and CDR2 FQNNGV. There are 17 residues in the CDR3. Here the CDR3 reads CASSLPGLSLLTDEQFF.

The rearrangement links TRBV27 to TRBJ2-1; TCRdb's D call, TRBD1, is unchecked because there is no DNA. The germline V gene has CDR1 MNHEY and CDR2 SMNVEV (reference sequence). The CDR3 has 15 residues. CDR3: CASSLRANAQNEQFF.